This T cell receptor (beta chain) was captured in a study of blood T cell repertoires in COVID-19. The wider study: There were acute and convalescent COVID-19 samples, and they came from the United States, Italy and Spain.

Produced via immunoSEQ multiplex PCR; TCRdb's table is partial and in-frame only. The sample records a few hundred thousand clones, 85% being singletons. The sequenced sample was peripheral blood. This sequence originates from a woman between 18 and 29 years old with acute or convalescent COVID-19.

CDR3 sequence reads: CASSSGGFSTNYGYTF. DNA for the CDR3: TGTGCCAGCAGTTCCGGGGGTTTTTCGACTAACTATGGCTACACCTTC. The chain uses TRBV6-5 and TRBJ1-2, with D possibly TRBD1 on 5 matching bases. There are 16 residues in the CDR3. Trimming removed 4 bases from V and 0 bases from J, with 15 bases in between. Germline values: CDR1 MNHEY, CDR2 SVGAGI.